This T cell receptor (beta chain) appears in the sequencing data of a study of T cell repertoires in cytomegalovirus infection. Looking at the study overall: CMV infection plus the matching HLA type was flagged by public TCR beta signatures.

This clonotype was recorded many times. What it binds is unknown. CDR3 length: 14 residues. Germline CDR1 and CDR2: SGHVS and FQNEAQ. Trimming removed 8 bases at V and 5 bases at J, with 17 bases between. TCRdb analysed the reads with MiXCR anew, one entry per CDR3 protein. This sample yields under 500,000 distinct CDR3 sequences, of which approximately 42% are seen a single time; about two fifths belongs to the top ten. The V and J genes are TRBV7-8 and TRBJ2-3; D assignment may be TRBD1 or TRBD2 (5 bases each). Sequenced here: cultured PBMCs, sampled from culture after CMV antigen stimulation. The receptor's source is a human donor in good health (CMV status not recorded). Some clones in this sample may be carry-over from other donors' samples. The CDR3 sequence: CASADTPGGDTQYF. In DNA, the CDR3 is TGTGCCAGCGCGGACACACCTGGGGGAGATACGCAGTATTTT.